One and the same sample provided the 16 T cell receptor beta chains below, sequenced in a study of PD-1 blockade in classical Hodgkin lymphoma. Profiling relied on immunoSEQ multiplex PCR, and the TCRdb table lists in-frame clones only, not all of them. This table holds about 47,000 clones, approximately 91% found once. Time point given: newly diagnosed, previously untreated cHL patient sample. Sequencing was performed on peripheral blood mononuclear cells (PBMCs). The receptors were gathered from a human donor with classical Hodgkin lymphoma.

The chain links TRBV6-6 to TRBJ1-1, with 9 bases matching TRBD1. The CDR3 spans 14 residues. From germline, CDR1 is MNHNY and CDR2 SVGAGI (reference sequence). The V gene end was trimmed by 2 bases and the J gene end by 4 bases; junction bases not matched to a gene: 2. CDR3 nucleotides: TGTGCCAGCAGTTACGACAGGGGGGGCACTGAAGCTTTCTTT. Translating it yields CASSYDRGGTEAFF.

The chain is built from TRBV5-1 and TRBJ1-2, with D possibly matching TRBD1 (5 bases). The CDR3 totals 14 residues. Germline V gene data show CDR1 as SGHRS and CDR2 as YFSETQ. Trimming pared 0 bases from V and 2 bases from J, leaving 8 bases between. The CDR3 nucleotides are TGCGCCAGCAGCTTGGGGCAGGGAAACTATGGCTACACCTTC. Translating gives CASSLGQGNYGYTF.

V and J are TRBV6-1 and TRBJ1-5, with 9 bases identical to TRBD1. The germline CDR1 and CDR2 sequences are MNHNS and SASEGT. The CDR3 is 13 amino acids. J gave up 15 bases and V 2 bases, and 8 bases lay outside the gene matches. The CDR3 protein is CASSETRTGDRHF. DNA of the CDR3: TGTGCCAGCAGTGAAACGAGGACAGGGGATCGGCATTTT.

CDR3 DNA: TGTGCCAGCAGTGACTCTTGGACTAGCGGGAGCGATGAGCAGTTCTTC. Its translation: CASSDSWTSGSDEQFF. The chain uses TRBV6-4 and TRBJ2-1; 13 bases fit TRBD2. Germline V gene data show CDR1 as MRHNA and CDR2 as SNTAGT. The V and J ends lost 0 bases and 8 bases, in that order; junction bases with no gene match: 4. CDR3 length: 16 residues.

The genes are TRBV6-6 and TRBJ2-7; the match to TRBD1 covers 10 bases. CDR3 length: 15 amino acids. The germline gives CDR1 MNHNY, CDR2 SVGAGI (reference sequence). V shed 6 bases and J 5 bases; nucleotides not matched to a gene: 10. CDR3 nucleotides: TGTGCCAGCAGCCGTGGGACAGGGGAAGGCAACGAGCAGTACTTC. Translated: CASSRGTGEGNEQYF.

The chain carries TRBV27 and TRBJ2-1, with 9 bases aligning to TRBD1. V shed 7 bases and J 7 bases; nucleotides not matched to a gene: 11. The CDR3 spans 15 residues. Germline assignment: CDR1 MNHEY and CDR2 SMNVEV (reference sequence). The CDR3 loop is CASTHSQGAVNEQFF. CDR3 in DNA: TGTGCCAGCACCCACTCACAGGGGGCGGTGAATGAGCAGTTCTTC.

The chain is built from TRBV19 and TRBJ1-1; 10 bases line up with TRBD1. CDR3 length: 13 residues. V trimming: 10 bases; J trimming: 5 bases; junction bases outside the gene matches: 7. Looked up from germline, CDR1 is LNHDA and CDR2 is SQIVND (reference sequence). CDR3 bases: TGTGCCACTAGGACAGGGGGATTTACTGAAGCTTTCTTT. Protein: CATRTGGFTEAFF. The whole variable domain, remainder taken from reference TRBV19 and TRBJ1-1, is DGGITQSPKYLFRKEGQNVTLSCEQNLNHDAMYWYRQDPGQGLRLIYYSQIVNDFQKGDIAEGYSVSREKKESFPLTVTSAQKNPTAFYLCATRTGGFTEAFFGQGTRLTVV.

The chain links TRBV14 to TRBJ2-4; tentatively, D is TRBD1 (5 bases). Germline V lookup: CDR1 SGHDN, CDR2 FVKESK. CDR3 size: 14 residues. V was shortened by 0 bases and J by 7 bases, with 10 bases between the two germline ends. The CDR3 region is CASSQDPGSNIQYF. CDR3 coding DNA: TGTGCCAGCAGCCAAGACCCAGGGTCGAACATTCAGTACTTC.

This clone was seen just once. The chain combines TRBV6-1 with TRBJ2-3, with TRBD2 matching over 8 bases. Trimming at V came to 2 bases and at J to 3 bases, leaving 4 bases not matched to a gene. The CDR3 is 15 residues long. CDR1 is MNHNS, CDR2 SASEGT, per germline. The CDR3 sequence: CASSEISGTTDTQYF. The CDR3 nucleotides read TGTGCCAGCAGTGAAATTAGCGGGACAACAGATACGCAGTATTTT.

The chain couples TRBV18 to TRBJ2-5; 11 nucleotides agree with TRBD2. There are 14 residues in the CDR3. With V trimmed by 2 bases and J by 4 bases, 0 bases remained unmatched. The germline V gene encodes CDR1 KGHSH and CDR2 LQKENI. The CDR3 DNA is TGTGCCAGCTCACCAGGACTAGCGGGAGAGACCCAGTACTTC. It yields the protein CASSPGLAGETQYF.

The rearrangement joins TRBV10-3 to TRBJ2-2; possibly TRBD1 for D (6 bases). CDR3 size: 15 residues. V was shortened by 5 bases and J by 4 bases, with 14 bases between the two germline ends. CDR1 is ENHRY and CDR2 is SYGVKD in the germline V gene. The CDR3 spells CAISPQGAGTGELFF. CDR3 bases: TGTGCCATCAGTCCACAGGGCGCGGGCACCGGGGAGCTGTTTTTT.

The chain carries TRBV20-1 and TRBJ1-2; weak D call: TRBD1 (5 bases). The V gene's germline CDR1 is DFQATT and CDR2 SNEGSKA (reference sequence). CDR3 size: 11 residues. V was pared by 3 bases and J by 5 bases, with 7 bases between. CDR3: CSARTEYGYTF. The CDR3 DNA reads TGCAGTGCTAGGACAGAGTATGGCTACACCTTC.

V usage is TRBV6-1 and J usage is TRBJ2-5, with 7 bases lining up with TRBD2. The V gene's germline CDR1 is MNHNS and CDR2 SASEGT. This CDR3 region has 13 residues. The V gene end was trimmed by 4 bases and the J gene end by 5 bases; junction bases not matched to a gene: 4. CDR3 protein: CASSGGEGETQYF. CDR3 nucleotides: TGTGCCAGCAGTGGAGGGGAGGGGGAGACCCAGTACTTC.

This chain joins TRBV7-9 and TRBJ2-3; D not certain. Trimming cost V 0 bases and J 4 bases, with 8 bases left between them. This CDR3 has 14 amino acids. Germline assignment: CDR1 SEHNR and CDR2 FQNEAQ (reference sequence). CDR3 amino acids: CASSLAGSADTQYF. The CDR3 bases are TGTGCCAGCAGCTTAGCCGGATCAGCAGATACGCAGTATTTT. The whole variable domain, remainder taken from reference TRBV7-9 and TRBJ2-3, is DTGVSQNPRHKITKRGQNVTFRCDPISEHNRLYWYRQTLGQGPEFLTYFQNEAQLEKSRLLSDRFSAERPKGSFSTLEIQRTEQGDSAMYLCASSLAGSADTQYFGPGTRLTVL.

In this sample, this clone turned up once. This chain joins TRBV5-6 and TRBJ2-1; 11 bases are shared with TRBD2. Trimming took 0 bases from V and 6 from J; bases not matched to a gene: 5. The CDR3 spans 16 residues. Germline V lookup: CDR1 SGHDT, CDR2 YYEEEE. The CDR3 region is CASSLASGRPPNEQFF. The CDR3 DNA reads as TGTGCCAGCAGCTTGGCTAGCGGGAGGCCCCCCAATGAGCAGTTCTTC.

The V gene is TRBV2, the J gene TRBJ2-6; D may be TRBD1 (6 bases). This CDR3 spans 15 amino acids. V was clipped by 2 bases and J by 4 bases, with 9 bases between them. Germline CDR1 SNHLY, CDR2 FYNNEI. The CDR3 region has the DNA TGTGCCAGCAGTGAAACAGGGAACGGGGCCAACGTCCTGACTTTC. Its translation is CASSETGNGANVLTF.